This TCR beta chain was recorded in a study of T cell repertoires in cytomegalovirus infection. As for the study in general: Signatures in public TCR beta sequences pointed to both CMV infection and matching HLA type. Broader study findings: The cumulative frequency of public TCR beta families distinguished individuals who carried CMV together with the relevant HLA. In two of eight donors, the top clonotype was HLA-C-restricted CMV-specific.

In germline, CDR1 is GTSNPN, CDR2 SVGIG (reference sequence). CDR3 length: 13 residues. V gave up 7 bases and J gave up 6 bases; unmatched junction bases: 11. TCRdb re-called the reads through MiXCR, storing one row per CDR3 protein. In the table there are about 360,000 distinct CDR3 sequences, 18% of which are singletons. This clonotype was seen a handful of times. What it binds is not known. Material: PBMCs. This TCR came from a human donor in good health (CMV status not recorded). Some clones in this sample may be carry-over from other donors' samples. The rearrangement links TRBV30 to TRBJ1-2; TRBD1 agrees at 7 bases. CDR3 sequence: CAFDRAVFDGYTF. The CDR3 bases are TGTGCCTTCGACAGGGCGGTATTTGATGGCTACACCTTC.